The rows below give T cell receptor beta chains drawn from one sample of a study of CD8 T cells in ankylosing spondylitis. Each CDR3 protein gets one entry after TCRdb re-called the 5' RACE reads with MiXCR. Here the sample spans roughly 200,000 distinct CDR3 sequences, around 25% being singletons. The sample comprised blood, either unsorted or a sorted T cell fraction (not recorded which). These receptors were taken from a male donor with ankylosing spondylitis or in good health (not recorded which). CDR3s include the opening cysteine and the closing phenylalanine or tryptophan. A D gene is named only where the DNA matches it firmly. Some rows have no size entry. The others give once, few or many, or a class for an expanded clone.

clone size	V gene	D gene	J gene	CDR3 protein	CDR3 DNA
many	TRBV20-1	TRBD2	TRBJ2-7	CSAREATSGSGEQYF	TGCAGTGCTAGAGAAGCGACTAGCGGGAGTGGCGAGCAGTACTTC
many	TRBV29-1	.	TRBJ2-4	CSVTPGQVVAKNIQYF	TGCAGCGTGACCCCCGGGCAGGTCGTAGCCAAAAACATTCAGTACTTC
.	TRBV7-2	TRBD1	TRBJ1-2	CASSLPGQGALGYTF	TGTGCCAGCAGCTTACCGGGACAGGGGGCGCTTGGCTACACCTTC
many	TRBV9	.	TRBJ2-7	CASSVEGGRIYEQYF	TGTGCCAGCAGCGTAGAGGGGGGGCGCATCTACGAGCAGTACTTC
.	TRBV6-5	.	TRBJ1-1	CASSYDPQGTEAFF	TGTGCCAGCAGTTACGACCCCCAAGGGACTGAAGCTTTCTTT
many	TRBV10-3	TRBD2	TRBJ2-1	CASGPSGNNEQFF	TGTGCATCGGGGCCTAGCGGAAACAATGAGCAGTTCTTC
many	TRBV18	.	TRBJ2-7	CASSDSRSSSYEQYF	TGTGCCAGCTCAGACTCTAGGTCGAGCTCCTACGAGCAGTACTTC
few	TRBV20-1	.	TRBJ2-7	CSARDRVGISYEQYF	TGCAGTGCTAGAGATCGGGTCGGGATCAGCTACGAGCAGTACTTC
many	TRBV11-1	TRBD1	TRBJ2-5	CASSDEERDREYQETQYF	TGTGCCAGCAGCGATGAGGAGAGGGACAGGGAGTACCAAGAGACCCAGTACTTC
few	TRBV6-6	.	TRBJ2-1	CASSTSQKGQFF	TGTGCCAGCAGTACCAGTCAGAAAGGGCAGTTCTTC
few	TRBV29-1	.	TRBJ2-7	CSVYGRGLSYEQYF	TGCAGCGTATATGGCAGGGGCCTCTCCTACGAGCAGTACTTC